Below, 13 T cell receptor beta chains from the same sample are listed, as sequenced in a study of blood T cell repertoires in COVID-19. Libraries were prepared by immunoSEQ multiplex PCR; TCRdb keeps only in-frame clonotypes and omits some of them. The sample holds 200,000 to 250,000 clones, around 90% seen once. Sample: peripheral blood. These receptors were collected from a man aged 18 to 29 with active or convalescent COVID-19.

This sequence joins TRBV19 and TRBJ2-1, with 7 positions matching TRBD1. CDR1 and CDR2 from the germline V gene are LNHDA and SQIVND (reference sequence). This CDR3 spans 15 amino acids. V shed 6 bases and J 2 bases; nucleotides not matched to a gene: 7. The CDR3 loop reads CASRPGRGTYNEQFF. The CDR3 region has the DNA TGTGCCAGTAGACCCGGCAGGGGGACCTACAATGAGCAGTTCTTC. Based on the CDR3 plus reference TRBV19 and TRBJ2-1, the full variable domain is DGGITQSPKYLFRKEGQNVTLSCEQNLNHDAMYWYRQDPGQGLRLIYYSQIVNDFQKGDIAEGYSVSREKKESFPLTVTSAQKNPTAFYLCASRPGRGTYNEQFFGPGTRLTVL.

The V call is TRBV7-2, the J call TRBJ1-5, with D possibly TRBD1 on 5 matching bases. CDR1 and CDR2 from the germline V gene are SGHTA and FQGNSA. V lost 5 bases, J lost 7 bases, and 12 bases lay in between. CDR3 length equals 13 residues. CDR3 nucleotide sequence: TGTGCCAGCAGCGTACGGGGGGGGCAGCCCCAGCATTTT. Translation: CASSVRGGQPQHF. The whole variable domain, remainder taken from reference TRBV7-2 and TRBJ1-5, is GAGVSQSPSNKVTEKGKDVELRCDPISGHTALYWYRQSLGQGLEFLIYFQGNSAPDKSGLPSDRFSAERTGGSVSTLTIQRTQQEDSAVYLCASSVRGGQPQHFGDGTRLSIL.

V gene TRBV5-4 combines with J gene TRBJ1-1; 9 bases fit TRBD1. Looked up from germline, CDR1 is SGHNT and CDR2 is YYREEE (reference sequence). J gave up 4 bases and V 4 bases, and 8 bases lay outside the gene matches. The CDR3 sequence is 15 residues long. In DNA, the CDR3 is TGTGCCAGCAGCCCGGGACAGGGCCAGGGCACTGAAGCTTTCTTT. Protein product: CASSPGQGQGTEAFF.

This clone was recorded only once. In nucleotides, the CDR3 is TGCAGCGTAACCGGGACACACGCCGGGGAGCTGTTTTTT. Encoded protein: CSVTGTHAGELFF. The chain employs TRBV29-1 and TRBJ2-2, with a possible D match to TRBD1 (6 bases). This CDR3 has 13 residues. V was pared by 6 bases and J by 6 bases, with 14 bases between. The germline V gene encodes CDR1 SQVTM and CDR2 ANQGSEA.

This clone was recorded once. This chain joins TRBV4-3 and TRBJ2-3; 9 bases line up with TRBD1. The CDR3 loop spans 15 amino acids. V lost 5 bases, J lost 4 bases, and 7 bases stayed unmatched. Germline V CDR1 and CDR2: LGHNA, YSLEER. CDR3 in DNA: TGCGCCAGCAGCTCACTACAGGGGGCCGCAGATACGCAGTATTTT. As protein: CASSSLQGAADTQYF.

This sequence joins TRBV14 and TRBJ2-7, with 11 bases matching TRBD2. Germline V CDR1 and CDR2: SGHDN, FVKESK. V dropped 1 base and J dropped 4; count of bases not matched to a gene: 3. This CDR3 is built from 15 residues. CDR3 in DNA: TGTGCCAGCAGCCAAGCTAGCGGGAGGCCTTACGAGCAGTACTTC. Amino acid sequence: CASSQASGRPYEQYF.

This clone was counted between two and nine times. The V gene is TRBV27, the J gene TRBJ2-1; possible D gene TRBD2, 6 bases. CDR1 MNHEY and CDR2 SMNVEV come from the germline V gene (reference sequence). Deletions cut 4 bases from V and 0 bases from J, with 19 bases between. The CDR3 contains 18 residues. Here the CDR3 DNA reads TGTGCCAGCAGTTCCCACGGGGACTTACCGAGCTCCTACAATGAGCAGTTCTTC. Translated, it gives CASSSHGDLPSSYNEQFF.

J is TRBJ1-2 and V is TRBV5-1; a weak D match, TRBD1 (6 bases). The CDR3 spans 15 residues. Germline CDR1 SGHRS, CDR2 YFSETQ. Deletions cut 4 bases from V and 2 bases from J, with 15 bases between. The CDR3 is CASSVQGPLNYGYTF. CDR3 DNA sequence: TGCGCCAGCAGCGTACAGGGACCGCTGAACTATGGCTACACCTTC.

The chain combines TRBV10-1 with TRBJ2-7, with TRBD1 matching 7 bases. CDR3 length equals 14 residues. With 2 bases clipped from V and 9 bases from J, the junction kept 10 bases outside the gene matches. Germline CDR1 and CDR2: WNHNN and SYGVQD (reference sequence). CDR3 loop: CASSEGLSTGMQYF. The CDR3 nucleotides are TGCGCCAGCAGTGAGGGTCTCTCGACAGGGATGCAGTACTTC.

This clone appeared once. This sequence joins TRBV29-1 and TRBJ1-2; TRBD1 aligns across 8 bases. The CDR3 contains 14 residues. V shed 1 base and J 7 bases; nucleotides not matched to a gene: 8. CDR1 is SQVTM and CDR2 is ANQGSEA in the germline V gene. CDR3 sequence: CSVEVGGTGLGYTF. CDR3 bases: TGCAGCGTTGAAGTGGGCGGGACAGGTCTTGGCTACACCTTC. The whole variable domain, remainder taken from reference TRBV29-1 and TRBJ1-2, is SAVISQKPSRDICQRGTSLTIQCQVDSQVTMMFWYRQQPGQSLTLIATANQGSEATYESGFVIDKFPISRPNLTFSTLTVSNMSPEDSSIYLCSVEVGGTGLGYTFGSGTRLTVV.

V is TRBV7-2 and J is TRBJ1-6; 10 bases are shared with TRBD1. CDR1 is SGHTA, CDR2 FQGNSA, per germline. V lost 2 bases to trimming and J lost 4 bases; unmatched junction nucleotides: 5. This CDR3 has 17 residues. The CDR3 DNA follows: TGTGCCAGCAGCTTAAGACAGGGGGCCCGGTATAATTCACCCCTCCACTTT. Protein product: CASSLRQGARYNSPLHF.

This chain uses TRBV4-3 with TRBJ1-4; the match to TRBD1 covers 7 bases. Trimming cost V 1 base and J 16 bases; bases outside gene matches: 15. The germline CDR1 and CDR2 sequences are LGHNA and YSLEER. This CDR3 has 15 amino acids. CDR3 amino acids: CASSQGLGDSIRRFF. In DNA, the CDR3 is TGCGCCAGCAGCCAAGGGTTAGGGGACAGCATTAGGCGGTTTTTT.

V is TRBV5-5 and J is TRBJ2-2; D ambiguous. Trimming shortened V by 4 bases and J by 0 bases, and 10 bases separated the two germline ends. This CDR3 spans 15 amino acids. Germline CDR1 reads SGHKS; CDR2 reads YYEKEE (reference sequence). This CDR3 reads CASSPVTANTGELFF. In nucleotides, the CDR3 is TGTGCCAGCAGCCCGGTAACGGCGAACACCGGGGAGCTGTTTTTT.